These T cell receptor beta chains were read from a single sample in a study of patients and donors after allogeneic stem cell transplantation. TCRdb reprocessed the RT-PCR reads via MiXCR and lists one record per CDR3 protein. The sample lists approximately 200,000 distinct CDR3 sequences, less than 50% occurring once. Input material: blood, either unsorted or a sorted T cell fraction (not recorded which). These receptors were collected from a human donor who was either an allogeneic HSCT recipient or a stem cell or donor lymphocyte infusion donor (not recorded which). It is not recorded whose cells these are; they may come from a transplant donor. Both conserved end residues are part of each CDR3. A D gene is named only where the DNA matches it firmly. Clone size, where shown, is once, few, many, or a class for clones that have expanded.

>TRBV29-1|NA|NA|TRBJ1-1
CSVGLMNTEAFF
TGCAGCGTCGGACTTATGAACACTGAAGCTTTCTTT
>TRBV12-3/TRBV12-4|many|NA|TRBJ1-6
CASGRGLYPPLHF
TGTGCCAGCGGCCGGGGGCTTTATCCACCCCTCCACTTT
>TRBV12-3/TRBV12-4|few|NA|TRBJ1-2
CASSLSQMWDGYTF
TGTGCCAGCAGTTTAAGCCAGATGTGGGACGGCTACACCTTC
>TRBV20-1|NA|NA|TRBJ1-1
CSARVVMNTEAFF
TGCAGTGCTAGAGTGGTAATGAACACTGAAGCTTTCTTT
>TRBV4-2|few|NA|TRBJ2-3
CASSQGVSRADTQYF
TGTGCCAGCAGCCAAGGCGTGTCCCGAGCCGATACGCAGTATTTT
>TRBV20-1|few|NA|TRBJ1-1
CSANRDFPGTEAFF
TGCAGTGCTAACAGGGATTTTCCAGGGACTGAAGCTTTCTTT
>TRBV5-6|NA|NA|TRBJ1-6
CASSPSGGISYNSPLHF
TGTGCCAGCAGCCCCTCGGGGGGTATCTCCTATAATTCACCCCTCCACTTT
>TRBV6-2/TRBV6-3|NA|NA|TRBJ1-2
CASSYGKTFNYGYTF
TGTGCCAGCAGTTATGGGAAGACCTTTAACTATGGCTACACCTTC
>TRBV27|NA|TRBD1|TRBJ1-1
CASSSHGQGTEAFF
TGTGCCAGCAGTTCTCATGGACAGGGCACTGAAGCTTTCTTT
>TRBV28|few|NA|TRBJ1-3
CASSPSIGDTIYF
TGTGCCAGCAGTCCAAGTATAGGGGACACCATATATTTT
>TRBV5-1|NA|TRBD1|TRBJ1-1
CASSFGQGARTEAFF
TGCGCCAGCAGCTTCGGACAGGGGGCGCGAACTGAAGCTTTCTTT
>TRBV28|few|NA|TRBJ1-5
CASSFGLRQPQHF
TGTGCCAGCAGTTTCGGGCTTAGGCAGCCCCAGCATTTT
>TRBV20-1|few|NA|TRBJ1-1
CSATRQMNTEAFF
TGCAGTGCTACAAGACAGATGAACACTGAAGCTTTCTTT
>TRBV27|NA|TRBD1|TRBJ1-3
CASSLSWDRGSGNTIYF
TGTGCCAGCAGTTTATCGTGGGACAGGGGCTCTGGAAACACCATATATTTT
>TRBV5-1|NA|NA|TRBJ1-1
CASSLVRGASTEAFF
TGCGCCAGCAGCTTGGTTCGGGGGGCGAGCACTGAAGCTTTCTTT
>TRBV7-9|NA|NA|TRBJ1-2
CASSPTAANGYTF
TGTGCTAGCAGCCCGACAGCAGCAAACGGCTACACCTTC
>TRBV28|NA|NA|TRBJ1-6
CASRYRDLSTNSPLHF
TGTGCCAGCAGATACCGGGACTTAAGTACGAATTCACCCCTCCACTTT
>TRBV7-9|NA|NA|TRBJ2-5
CASSQDLQETQYF
TGTGCCAGCAGCCAAGACCTCCAAGAGACCCAGTACTTC
>TRBV30|NA|NA|TRBJ1-2
CAWSVYREPYGYTF
TGTGCCTGGAGTGTATACAGGGAACCCTATGGCTACACCTTC
>TRBV12-3/TRBV12-4|NA|NA|TRBJ1-2
CASSFDRNYGYTF
TGTGCCAGCAGTTTCGACAGAAACTATGGCTACACCTTC
>TRBV5-1|NA|NA|TRBJ1-1
CASSSGTSPPNTEAFF
TGCGCCAGCAGCTCGGGTACGTCGCCGCCGAACACTGAAGCTTTCTTT
>TRBV5-1|NA|NA|TRBJ1-1
CASSPERGQRNTEAFF
TGCGCCAGCAGCCCCGAGCGGGGACAACGGAACACTGAAGCTTTCTTT
>TRBV4-1|NA|NA|TRBJ1-1
CASSLVVGLPNTEAFF
TGCGCCAGCAGCCTCGTTGTGGGGCTGCCGAACACTGAAGCTTTCTTT
>TRBV30|few|NA|TRBJ2-2
CAWSVRQNTGELFF
TGTGCCTGGAGTGTACGGCAGAACACCGGGGAGCTGTTTTTT
>TRBV7-8|few|NA|TRBJ1-6
CASSKQGLGLNSPLHF
TGTGCCAGCAGCAAACAGGGCTTGGGGCTTAATTCACCCCTCCACTTT
>TRBV10-3|NA|NA|TRBJ2-1
CAISESGLNEQFF
TGTGCCATCAGTGAGTCAGGGCTCAATGAGCAGTTCTTC
>TRBV20-1|NA|NA|TRBJ2-7
CSARDARGSYEQYF
TGCAGTGCTAGAGATGCCAGGGGATCCTACGAGCAGTACTTC
>TRBV12-3/TRBV12-4|few|NA|TRBJ2-1
CASSPVGRHNEQFF
TGTGCCAGCAGTCCCGTTGGCAGACACAATGAGCAGTTCTTC
>TRBV5-5|NA|NA|TRBJ2-1
CASSFSLSSYNEQFF
TGTGCCAGCAGCTTTAGCTTAAGCTCCTACAATGAGCAGTTCTTC
>TRBV5-1|NA|TRBD1|TRBJ1-2
CASSWRDRDYGYTF
TGCGCCAGCAGCTGGCGGGACAGGGACTATGGCTACACCTTC
>TRBV12-3/TRBV12-4|few|TRBD1|TRBJ1-1
CAISGQLNTEAFF
TGTGCCATCTCGGGACAGCTGAACACTGAAGCTTTCTTT
>TRBV12-3/TRBV12-4|few|NA|TRBJ1-5
CASSLRPQRSNQPQHF
TGTGCCAGCAGTTTACGGCCACAGCGGTCCAATCAGCCCCAGCATTTT
>TRBV18|NA|NA|TRBJ1-3
CASSRAESSGNTIYF
TGTGCCAGCTCACGGGCGGAATCCTCTGGAAACACCATATATTTT
>TRBV4-1|NA|NA|TRBJ2-1
CASSQVNGEQFF
TGCGCCAGCAGCCAAGTTAACGGGGAACAGTTCTTC
>TRBV4-1|NA|NA|TRBJ2-4
CASSQDLGESKNIQYF
TGCGCCAGCAGCCAAGATTTGGGGGAATCCAAAAACATTCAGTACTTC
>TRBV30|NA|NA|TRBJ1-5
CAWSPAGRLDQPQHF
TGTGCCTGGAGTCCTGCGGGACGATTGGATCAGCCCCAGCATTTT
>TRBV20-1|NA|NA|TRBJ1-5
CSAREGTNTGLNQPQHF
TGCAGTGCTAGGGAGGGTACCAACACGGGTCTAAATCAGCCCCAGCATTTT
>TRBV9|few|NA|TRBJ1-1
CASSVVGGNTEAFF
TGTGCCAGCAGCGTAGTTGGTGGGAACACTGAAGCTTTCTTT
>TRBV10-3|few|NA|TRBJ2-7
CAIRGSLGDEQYF
TGTGCCATAAGGGGCAGCTTGGGCGACGAGCAGTACTTC
>TRBV24-1|NA|NA|TRBJ2-1
CATSADGPWADEQFF
TGTGCCACCAGTGCAGACGGCCCCTGGGCCGATGAGCAGTTCTTC
>TRBV11-2|NA|NA|TRBJ2-1
CASSERDLRDEQFF
TGTGCCAGCAGCGAACGAGATCTCCGGGATGAGCAGTTCTTC
>TRBV12-5|NA|NA|TRBJ1-1
CASGAGMNTEAFF
TGTGCTAGTGGGGCAGGAATGAACACTGAAGCTTTCTTT
>TRBV20-1|few|NA|TRBJ1-4
CSARDPVNEKLFF
TGCAGTGCTAGAGATCCAGTTAATGAAAAACTGTTTTTT
>TRBV6-6|NA|NA|TRBJ1-1
CASNPQGMNTEAFF
TGTGCCAGCAACCCACAGGGAATGAACACTGAAGCTTTCTTT
>TRBV12-3/TRBV12-4|few|NA|TRBJ1-6
CASSKTGTPLHF
TGTGCCAGCAGTAAGACAGGTACACCCCTCCACTTT
>TRBV6-2/TRBV6-3|NA|NA|TRBJ1-2
CASSSGYGYGYTF
TGTGCCAGCAGTTCCGGCTACGGCTATGGCTACACCTTC
>TRBV5-5|NA|NA|TRBJ1-2
CASSFLGGVVEYGYTF
TGTGCCAGCAGCTTCCTAGGAGGGGTGGTGGAGTATGGCTACACCTTC
>TRBV5-1|NA|NA|TRBJ1-1
CASSFFWSTGPKNTEAFF
TGCGCCAGCAGCTTTTTTTGGTCGACCGGGCCTAAGAACACTGAAGCTTTCTTT
>TRBV24-1|NA|NA|TRBJ1-5
CATSDWSSNQPQHF
TGTGCCACCAGTGATTGGAGTAGCAATCAGCCCCAGCATTTT
>TRBV6-2/TRBV6-3|NA|TRBD2|TRBJ2-7
CASSQRASGNYEQYF
TGTGCCAGCAGCCAACGGGCTAGCGGGAACTACGAGCAGTACTTC
>TRBV27|NA|NA|TRBJ1-2
CASSSDREANYGYTF
TGTGCCAGCAGTTCAGACAGAGAAGCTAACTATGGCTACACCTTC
>TRBV5-1|once|NA|TRBJ2-3
CASSMETSTDTQYF
TGCGCCAGCAGCATGGAGACTAGCACAGATACGCAGTATTTT
>TRBV5-5|few|NA|TRBJ1-5
CASSGKASNQPQHF
TGTGCCAGCAGCGGCAAGGCTTCTAATCAGCCCCAGCATTTT
>TRBV30|few|TRBD1|TRBJ2-1
CAWKQGNSYNEQFF
TGTGCCTGGAAACAGGGGAACTCCTACAATGAGCAGTTCTTC